These 32 T cell receptor beta chains originate from one sample sequenced in a study of post-analysis software for immune sequencing data. Unique molecular identifiers were carried by the TCR beta cDNA libraries. MiXCR, applied by TCRdb to the PCR reads, yields one record per CDR3 protein. This sample has about half a million distinct CDR3 sequences, with over 35% found just once. Overall study results and limits: Patients used several TRBV segments, including TRBV5-6, TRBV5-1 and TRBV20-1, more often than controls.

Antigen specificity for these receptors is unknown. Material: blood. The receptors stem from a girl aged 10-17 years with multiple sclerosis.

The chain is built from TRBV29-1 and TRBJ2-7; 8 positions match TRBD2. The CDR3 runs to 13 residues. Germline loops: CDR1 SQVTM, CDR2 ANQGSEA. Trimming removed 4 bases from V and 4 bases from J; junction bases left unmatched: 6. CDR3 DNA sequence: TGCAGCGTTGTGGCGGGAGGTGGGTACGAGCAGTACTTC. Its translation is CSVVAGGGYEQYF.

The chain employs TRBV6-5 and TRBJ2-7, with TRBD2 matching 7 bases. The length of the CDR3 is 16 residues. Trimming removed 7 bases from V and 2 bases from J; junction bases left unmatched: 14. Germline assignment: CDR1 MNHEY and CDR2 SVGAGI. The DNA of the CDR3 is TGTGCCAGCACCCCTCAGCGGACTAGTGCTACCTACGAGCAGTACTTC. It yields the protein CASTPQRTSATYEQYF.

This clonotype was counted at least ten times. This sequence joins TRBV28 and TRBJ2-3; D remains ambiguous. Germline CDR1 and CDR2: MDHEN and SYDVKM. The CDR3 is 13 residues long. Deletions cut 2 bases from V and 1 base from J, with 4 bases between. The CDR3 DNA reads as TGTGCCAGCAGTTTACAAGGCACAGATACGCAGTATTTT. It yields the protein CASSLQGTDTQYF.

V gene TRBV5-5 combines with J gene TRBJ1-2; the D is unclear. Germline assignment: CDR1 SGHKS and CDR2 YYEKEE (reference sequence). There are 16 residues in the CDR3. Trimming took off 4 bases at V and 8 bases at J, with 24 bases between the two ends. CDR3 DNA sequence: TGTGCCAGCAGCCAGCGACCAGACCCCACCTCAGTGGGCTACACCTTC. It is translated as CASSQRPDPTSVGYTF.

The V call is TRBV7-2, the J call TRBJ2-5; the D is unclear. Trimming stripped 5 bases from V and 4 bases from J, with 14 bases between. This CDR3 region has 14 residues. Germline V lookup: CDR1 SGHTA, CDR2 FQGNSA. Here the CDR3 reads CASSPHRVRETQYF. CDR3 DNA sequence: TGTGCCAGCAGCCCCCACCGTGTGAGAGAGACCCAGTACTTC.

The chain is built from TRBV27 and TRBJ2-1, with D uncertain. Trimming removed 3 bases from V and 0 bases from J, with 9 bases in between. The germline V gene has CDR1 MNHEY and CDR2 SMNVEV (reference sequence). This CDR3 has 15 amino acids. CDR3: CASSFSQDSYNEQFF. The CDR3, as DNA: TGTGCCAGCAGTTTTAGCCAGGACTCCTACAATGAGCAGTTCTTC.

The chain has TRBV29-1 and TRBJ2-1; D might be TRBD2 (5 bases). TRBJ2-7 explains the end of the DNA better; the J call may be wrong. There are 15 residues in the CDR3. Per the germline V gene, CDR1 is SQVTM and CDR2 is ANQGSEA. The CDR3 spells CSVELGGRSYNEQYF. CDR3 nucleotides: TGCAGCGTGGAACTAGGCGGTAGGTCCTACAATGAGCAGTACTTC.

This rearrangement joins TRBV12-3 or TRBV12-4 to TRBJ2-2; TRBD1 matches at 7 bases. CDR3 length: 13 residues. Losses at the gene ends were 5 bases for V and 6 bases for J; bases not matched to a gene: 3. CDR3 DNA sequence: TGTGCCAGCAGTCCGACAGGGTCCGGGGAGCTGTTTTTT. This sequence encodes CASSPTGSGELFF.

Many counts were recorded for this clonotype. This chain connects TRBV7-8 to TRBJ2-7, with a possible D match to TRBD2 (6 bases). Germline V gives CDR1 SGHVS, CDR2 FQNEAQ. CDR3 size: 14 residues. The V and J ends lost 5 bases and 5 bases respectively, with 16 bases between them. CDR3 sequence: CASSRGRTLDEQYF. The CDR3 DNA follows: TGTGCCAGCAGCCGGGGGAGAACTCTCGACGAGCAGTACTTC.

This sequence joins TRBV7-9 and TRBJ2-5; TRBD2 matches 7 bases. CDR3 length equals 16 residues. V lost 3 bases and J lost 4; bases outside the gene matches: 11. CDR1 is SEHNR and CDR2 is FQNEAQ in the germline V gene (reference sequence). CDR3 residues: CASSFVAGEKPETQYF. The CDR3 bases are TGTGCCAGCAGCTTTGTGGCGGGAGAGAAGCCAGAGACCCAGTACTTC.

This rearrangement joins TRBV20-1 to TRBJ1-2; 7 bases map to TRBD1. Trimming took 6 bases from V and 4 from J; bases not matched to a gene: 8. The CDR3 length is 13 residues. CDR1 and CDR2 from the germline V gene are DFQATT and SNEGSKA (reference sequence). The CDR3 bases are TGCAGTGCACGGAGGGACAGCGTCTATGGCTACACCTTC. Amino acid sequence: CSARRDSVYGYTF.

The V and J genes are TRBV12-3 or TRBV12-4 and TRBJ1-5, with 11 bases lining up with TRBD1. This CDR3 region has 18 residues. The trim removed 6 bases at V and 2 bases at J, leaving 12 bases unmatched. CDR3 nucleotides: TGTGCCAGCAGGGACAGGGGGCGCGGGATGTCGGGCAATCAGCCCCAGCATTTT. The encoded protein is CASRDRGRGMSGNQPQHF.

The chain employs TRBV4-2 and TRBJ2-7; a possible D gene is TRBD2 (5 bases). TRBJ2-4 matches the DNA end more closely, so the J call is doubtful. CDR1 and CDR2 from the germline V gene are LGHNA and YNFKEQ. The length of the CDR3 is 16 residues. The CDR3, as DNA: TGTGCCAGCAGCCTCCAACTAGTTACGGCCAAAAACATTCAGTACTTC. As protein: CASSLQLVTAKNIQYF.

The chain is built from TRBV20-1 and TRBJ1-2; tentative D call: TRBD1 (6 bases). Germline CDR1 is DFQATT and CDR2 is SNEGSKA (reference sequence). There are 16 residues in the CDR3. Between the trimmed V and J ends, which lost 0 bases and 0 bases, there was a span of 14 bases. CDR3 DNA: TGCAGTGCTAGAGATCTGGCAGGGGTTGCTAACTATGGCTACACCTTC. Translation: CSARDLAGVANYGYTF.

The V gene is TRBV12-3 or TRBV12-4, the J gene TRBJ1-4; possibly TRBD1 for D (6 bases). V lost 6 bases and J 5 bases, leaving 13 bases between the germline ends. This CDR3 has 14 amino acids. This CDR3 is CASSRTGLNEKLFF. CDR3 in DNA: TGTGCCAGCAGCCGAACAGGGCTGAATGAAAAACTGTTTTTT.

CDR3 in amino acids: CASSLLTSGSTGELFF. In DNA, the CDR3 is TGTGCCAGCAGCTTATTGACTAGCGGGAGTACCGGGGAGCTGTTTTTT. The V and J genes are TRBV7-3 and TRBJ2-2, with TRBD2 identical over 12 bases. The V gene's germline CDR1 is SGHTA and CDR2 FQGTGA. There are 16 residues in the CDR3. The V segment lost 2 bases and the J segment 5 bases; nucleotides outside the gene matches: 3.

The chain has TRBV4-3 and TRBJ2-1; 7 bases map to TRBD2. Germline CDR1 is LGHNA and CDR2 is YSLEER. Trimming took 0 bases from V and 7 from J; bases not matched to a gene: 15. CDR3 size: 18 residues. The CDR3 protein is CASSQEMVRGSVLNEQFF. CDR3 DNA: TGCGCCAGCAGCCAAGAAATGGTCCGCGGGAGTGTACTGAATGAGCAGTTCTTC.

The rearrangement joins TRBV4-1 to TRBJ1-1, with TRBD1 matching 9 bases. Germline assignment: CDR1 MGHRA and CDR2 YSYEKL. V was pared by 2 bases and J by 5 bases, with 6 bases of the junction left unmatched. The CDR3 contains 15 residues. The CDR3 DNA is TGCGCCAGCAGCCAACCCCTGACAGGGGGAACTGAAGCTTTCTTT. Translated, it gives CASSQPLTGGTEAFF.

The V and J genes are TRBV15 and TRBJ2-2; TRBD2 agrees at 7 bases. This CDR3 spans 16 amino acids. Germline loops: CDR1 LNHNV, CDR2 YYDKDF (reference sequence). V was pared by 4 bases and J by 6 bases, with 11 bases of the junction left unmatched. The CDR3 coding sequence is TGTGCCACCAGCATGGGTCGAGGGAGGGCCTCCGGGGAGCTGTTTTTT. Protein product: CATSMGRGRASGELFF.

There are a few counts of this clonotype. The chain has TRBV20-1 and TRBJ2-1; a possible D gene is TRBD1 (5 bases). V lost 6 bases to trimming and J lost 6 bases, with 15 bases between them. CDR3 length equals 13 residues. Germline V gene lookup returns CDR1 DFQATT and CDR2 SNEGSKA (reference sequence). The CDR3 DNA follows: TGCAGTGCCGAGCCCCAGGGCAGCAATGAGCAGTTCTTC. It is translated as CSAEPQGSNEQFF.

This clonotype was seen only a few times. The chain employs TRBV6-1 and TRBJ1-1; no clear D gene. The germline V gene has CDR1 MNHNS and CDR2 SASEGT. The CDR3 is 16 residues long. Trimming shortened V by 0 bases and J by 1 base, and 12 bases separated the two germline ends. The CDR3 region is CASSEAWHSQNTEAFF. Here the CDR3 DNA reads TGTGCCAGCAGTGAAGCCTGGCATTCTCAGAACACTGAAGCTTTCTTT.

The chain is built from TRBV29-1 and TRBJ1-2, with TRBD1 matching 9 bases. The CDR3 has 13 amino acids. Germline V gene sequence: CDR1 SQVTM, CDR2 ANQGSEA. The ends lost 6 bases at V and 2 bases at J; junction bases unmatched: 4. CDR3 coding DNA: TGCAGCGTCGCTGGACAGGGGAACTATGGCTACACCTTC. Protein sequence: CSVAGQGNYGYTF.

The V call is TRBV3-1, the J call TRBJ1-5; 8 bases match TRBD1. The CDR3 extends over 14 amino acids. Germline V gene data show CDR1 as LGHDT and CDR2 as YNNKEL (reference sequence). V shed 5 bases and J 1 base; nucleotides not matched to a gene: 1. In DNA, the CDR3 is TGTGCCAGCAGCGGGACAGGCAGCAATCAGCCCCAGCATTTT. Translating it yields CASSGTGSNQPQHF.

The chain joins TRBV7-2 to TRBJ2-5, with 10 positions matching TRBD2. This CDR3 has 16 residues. With 5 bases clipped from V and 0 bases from J, the junction kept 6 bases outside the gene matches. Germline V gene sequence: CDR1 SGHTA, CDR2 FQGNSA. The CDR3: CASSRYGLADQETQYF. CDR3 DNA: TGTGCCAGCAGCAGATACGGACTAGCGGACCAAGAGACCCAGTACTTC.

J is TRBJ1-1 and V is TRBV5-1; 9 bases are a match to TRBD1. The germline V gene has CDR1 SGHRS and CDR2 YFSETQ. Germline trimming cut 1 base from V and 1 base from J; bases unmatched to any gene: 11. CDR3 length: 18 amino acids. The DNA for the CDR3 is TGCGCCAGCAGCTTGCCGGGGACAGGGAATAGGGAGAACACTGAAGCTTTCTTT. As protein: CASSLPGTGNRENTEAFF.

The V and J genes are TRBV14 and TRBJ2-1; D unresolved. In germline, CDR1 is SGHDN, CDR2 FVKESK. The CDR3 runs to 14 residues. Trimming took 1 base from V and 6 from J, leaving 10 bases between them. CDR3: CASSQVSSRNEQFF. In nucleotides, the CDR3 is TGTGCCAGCAGCCAAGTATCAAGCCGCAATGAGCAGTTCTTC.

This clonotype was found many times. The chain recombines TRBV5-1 with TRBJ1-5, with TRBD1 matching over 7 bases. The CDR3 has 15 amino acids. Germline assignment: CDR1 SGHRS and CDR2 YFSETQ. Unmatched junction bases numbered 7, after V lost 3 bases and J lost 4 bases. As DNA, the CDR3 is TGCGCCAGCAGCTCAGATGGACAGGCTAATCAGCCCCAGCATTTT. Protein: CASSSDGQANQPQHF.

The table lists this clonotype with a count of one. The chain recombines TRBV29-1 with TRBJ1-1; perhaps TRBD1 as D (6 bases). CDR3 size: 13 residues. V dropped 2 bases and J dropped 6 bases, with 13 bases sitting between them. CDR1 is SQVTM, CDR2 ANQGSEA, per germline. The CDR3 loop is CSVEPGDIPEAFF. The CDR3 bases are TGCAGCGTTGAACCAGGGGACATTCCTGAAGCTTTCTTT.

This clonotype was observed a single time. This rearrangement joins TRBV4-1 to TRBJ2-3; TRBD2 agrees at 15 bases. CDR1 and CDR2 from the germline V gene are MGHRA and YSYEKL. J was trimmed by 1 base and V by 4 bases; bases with no gene match: 15. The CDR3 is 21 residues long. The CDR3 nucleotides are TGCGCCAGCAGCCCCAAGATGGGGGGACTAGCGGGAGGTGGGGGCACAGATACGCAGTATTTT. It codes for CASSPKMGGLAGGGGTDTQYF.

The rearrangement uses TRBV5-1 and TRBJ2-1; 7 bases map to TRBD2. This CDR3 spans 14 amino acids. The V gene end was trimmed by 2 bases and the J gene end by 6 bases; junction bases not matched to a gene: 5. Looked up from germline, CDR1 is SGHRS and CDR2 is YFSETQ. The chain's CDR3 is CASSFQRDPNEQFF. CDR3 in DNA: TGCGCCAGCAGCTTCCAGCGGGACCCCAATGAGCAGTTCTTC.

This clonotype has only a few counts. V gene TRBV6-5 combines with J gene TRBJ2-4, with D tentatively TRBD1 (5 bases). The CDR3 runs to 16 residues. Germline-derived CDR1 and CDR2 are MNHEY and SVGAGI. V was trimmed by 5 bases and J by 0 bases, leaving 14 bases between them. The CDR3 region is CASSTRTNIAKNIQYF. In DNA form, the CDR3 reads TGTGCCAGCAGTACACGGACAAATATAGCCAAAAACATTCAGTACTTC.

The V gene is TRBV5-1, the J gene TRBJ2-3, with 9 bases aligning to TRBD1. Trimming cost V 0 bases and J 3 bases; bases outside gene matches: 5. Germline lookup yields CDR1 SGHRS and CDR2 YFSETQ. The CDR3 has 16 amino acids. The DNA for the CDR3 is TGCGCCAGCAGCTTGGGAGAGACAGGGGGGACAGATACGCAGTATTTT. Residues: CASSLGETGGTDTQYF.